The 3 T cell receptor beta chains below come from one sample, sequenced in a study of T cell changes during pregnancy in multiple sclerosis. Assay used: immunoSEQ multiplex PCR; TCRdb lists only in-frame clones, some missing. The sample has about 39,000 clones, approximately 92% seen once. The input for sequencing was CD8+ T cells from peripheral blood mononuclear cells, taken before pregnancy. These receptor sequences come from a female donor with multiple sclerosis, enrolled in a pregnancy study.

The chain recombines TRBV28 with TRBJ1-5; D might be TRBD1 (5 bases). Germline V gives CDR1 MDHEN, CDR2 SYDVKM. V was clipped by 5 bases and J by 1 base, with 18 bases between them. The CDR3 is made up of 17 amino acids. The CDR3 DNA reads TGTGCCAGCAGTCCCCAGATAGGGGAAGGGAGCAATCAGCCCCAGCATTTT. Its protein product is CASSPQIGEGSNQPQHF. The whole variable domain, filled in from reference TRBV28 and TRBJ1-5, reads DVKVTQSSRYLVKRTGEKVFLECVQDMDHENMFWYRQDPGLGLRLIYFSYDVKMKEKGDIPEGYSVSREKKERFSLILESASTNQTSMYLCASSPQIGEGSNQPQHFGDGTRLSIL.

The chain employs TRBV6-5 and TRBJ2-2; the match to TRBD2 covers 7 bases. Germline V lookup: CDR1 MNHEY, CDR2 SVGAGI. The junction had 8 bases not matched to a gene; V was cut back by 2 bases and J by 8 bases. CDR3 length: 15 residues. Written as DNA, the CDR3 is TGTGCCAGCAGTTACCATCCTAGCGGTATGGGGGAGCTGTTTTTT. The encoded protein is CASSYHPSGMGELFF.

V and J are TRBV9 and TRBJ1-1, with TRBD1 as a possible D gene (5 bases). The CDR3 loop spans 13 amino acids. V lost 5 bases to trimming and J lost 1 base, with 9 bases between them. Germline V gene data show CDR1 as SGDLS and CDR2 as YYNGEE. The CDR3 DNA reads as TGTGCCAGCAGGGGGCCGGGGAACACTGAAGCTTTCTTT. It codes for CASRGPGNTEAFF.